The clone carrying this T cell receptor beta chain was seen a single time. Sequencing was performed with immunoSEQ multiplex PCR; in TCRdb, only in-frame clones are kept and a portion is missing. The sample records 120,000 or so clones, over 65% being singletons. These data come from a study of identifying expanded T cells in peripheral blood. CDR1 is SEHNR and CDR2 is FQNEAQ in the germline V gene (reference sequence). The CDR3 spans 15 residues. Between the trimmed V and J ends, which lost 5 bases and 7 bases, there was a span of 17 bases. The sample comprised blood. V gene TRBV7-9 combines with J gene TRBJ2-2; no firm D call. The receptor was derived from a person aged 18 to 69 in good health. CDR3 coding DNA: TGTGCCAGCAGCCGGAACCGAGGAGTTTTCGGGGAGCTGTTTTTT. It specifies CASSRNRGVFGELFF.